This T cell receptor beta chain was profiled in a study of beta chain features in type 1 diabetes. The overall study: Examined across all samples were about 99,000,000 sorted cells. Study outcomes and limitations: In every one of the four CD4+ subsets, TCRB CDR3s were moderately but significantly shorter in Type 1 diabetes patients.

For this clone: The antigen is not known.

Expressed TCRB transcripts were sequenced because the isolated RNA had all been reverse transcribed beforehand. TCRdb keeps only in-frame clones here, not all; method: immunoSEQ multiplex PCR. Counted here are nearly 700,000 clones, around an eighth occurring once; the ten biggest clones make up 0.02% to 0.025%. Every donor had blood drawn once into heparin, 100 to 150 mL on average. By way of CD45RO/CCR7/CD25/CD127/CD95/CD27, the CD4+ regulatory, stem cell-like memory, central memory and naive cells were sorted. Deletions cut 1 base from V and 4 bases from J, with 11 bases between. The CDR3 length is 15 residues. CDR1 is SGHRS and CDR2 is YFSETQ in the germline V gene.

The sequenced material came from naive CD4+ T cells from blood. This TCR was sampled from a man younger than 30 with type 1 diabetes. This chain joins TRBV5-1 and TRBJ2-2; D is perhaps TRBD1 (6 bases). Here the CDR3 reads CASSLTGLGTGELFF. Here the CDR3 DNA reads TGCGCCAGCAGCTTGACAGGGTTGGGCACCGGGGAGCTGTTTTTT.